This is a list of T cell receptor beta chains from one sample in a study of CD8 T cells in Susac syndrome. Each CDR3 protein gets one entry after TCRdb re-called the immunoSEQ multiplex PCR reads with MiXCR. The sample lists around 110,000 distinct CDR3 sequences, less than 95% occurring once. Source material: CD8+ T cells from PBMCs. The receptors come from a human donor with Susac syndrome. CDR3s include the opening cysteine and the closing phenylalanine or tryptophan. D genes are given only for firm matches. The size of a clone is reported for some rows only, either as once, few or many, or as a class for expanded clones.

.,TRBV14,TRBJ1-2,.,CASSLEVDYGYTF,TGTGCCAGCAGCCTCGAGGTGGACTATGGCTACACCTTC
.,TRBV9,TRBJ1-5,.,CASSVTGAGEPQHF,TGTGCCAGCAGCGTTACAGGAGCCGGAGAACCCCAGCATTTT
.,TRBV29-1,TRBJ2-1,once,CSVERINYNEQFF,TGCAGCGTTGAGCGGATCAACTACAATGAGCAGTTCTTC
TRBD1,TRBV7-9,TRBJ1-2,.,CASSNTTGNWDGYTF,TGTGCCAGCAGTAACACGACAGGGAACTGGGATGGCTACACCTTC
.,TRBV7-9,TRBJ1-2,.,CASSRASDGYTF,TGTGCCAGCAGCCGGGCCTCTGATGGCTACACCTTC
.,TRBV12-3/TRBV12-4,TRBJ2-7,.,CASSLLSYEQYF,TGTGCCAGCAGTCTCCTCAGCTACGAGCAGTACTTC
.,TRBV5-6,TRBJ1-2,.,CASSLERGFYGYTF,TGTGCCAGCAGCTTGGAAAGGGGGTTCTATGGCTACACCTTC
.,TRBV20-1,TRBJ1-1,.,CSARGMPPLGAEAFF,TGCAGTGCTAGGGGTATGCCTCCCCTCGGCGCTGAAGCTTTCTTT
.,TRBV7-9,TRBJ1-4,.,CASSLPPGLTNEKLFF,TGTGCCAGCAGCTTACCTCCGGGACTGACTAATGAAAAACTGTTTTTT
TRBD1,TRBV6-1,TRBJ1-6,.,CASSPLDRPGNSPLHF,TGTGCCAGCAGTCCCCTGGACAGGCCAGGGAATTCACCCCTCCACTTT
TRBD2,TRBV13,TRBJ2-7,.,CASSYGTSGTYEQYF,TGTGCCAGCAGCTACGGGACTAGCGGTACCTACGAGCAGTACTTC
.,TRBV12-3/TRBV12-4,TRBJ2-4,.,CASSGLGMDIQYF,TGTGCCAGCAGCGGACTGGGTATGGACATTCAGTACTTC
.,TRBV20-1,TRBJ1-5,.,CSANGDNSNQPQHF,TGCAGTGCTAACGGGGACAATAGCAATCAGCCCCAGCATTTT
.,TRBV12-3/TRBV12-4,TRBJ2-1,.,CASTPEGHSYNEQFF,TGTGCCAGCACCCCCGAGGGCCACTCCTACAATGAGCAGTTCTTC
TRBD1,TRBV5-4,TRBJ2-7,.,CASSYQGAEQYF,TGTGCCAGCAGCTACCAGGGGGCCGAGCAGTACTTC
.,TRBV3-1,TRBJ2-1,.,CASSQDQGWDEQFF,TGTGCCAGCAGCCAAGACCAGGGGTGGGATGAGCAGTTCTTC
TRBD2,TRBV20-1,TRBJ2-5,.,CSAREAGGKTQYF,TGCAGTGCTAGAGAGGCGGGGGGGAAGACCCAGTACTTC
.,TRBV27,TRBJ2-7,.,CASSAGTGSYEQYF,TGTGCCAGCAGTGCCGGGACGGGATCCTACGAGCAGTACTTC
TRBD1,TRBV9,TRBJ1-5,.,CASSVAPDAGQGGNQPQHF,TGTGCCAGCAGCGTAGCCCCGGACGCAGGACAGGGAGGCAATCAGCCCCAGCATTTT
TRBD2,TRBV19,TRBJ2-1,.,CASSPSGTYNEQFF,TGTGCCAGTAGTCCTAGCGGTACCTACAATGAGCAGTTCTTC
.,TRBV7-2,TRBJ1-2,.,CASSLVQGSGYTF,TGTGCCAGCAGCTTAGTACAGGGATCTGGCTACACCTTC
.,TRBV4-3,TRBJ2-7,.,CASSQDLPYEQYF,TGCGCCAGCAGCCAAGATCTGCCCTACGAGCAGTACTTC
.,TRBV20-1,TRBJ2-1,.,CSANGDSYNEQFF,TGCAGTGCTAACGGGGACTCCTACAATGAGCAGTTCTTC
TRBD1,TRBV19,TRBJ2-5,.,CASRGTAQETQYF,TGTGCCAGTAGGGGGACAGCACAAGAGACCCAGTACTTC
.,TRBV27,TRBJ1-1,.,CASRRTANTEAFF,TGTGCCAGCAGACGGACAGCGAACACTGAAGCTTTCTTT
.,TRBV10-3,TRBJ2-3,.,CAISESGRGQADTQYF,TGTGCCATCAGTGAGTCGGGGCGGGGCCAGGCAGATACGCAGTATTTT
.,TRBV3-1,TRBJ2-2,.,CASSQDEGTGVFSGELFF,TGTGCCAGCAGCCAAGACGAAGGGACGGGAGTCTTCTCTGGGGAGCTGTTTTTT
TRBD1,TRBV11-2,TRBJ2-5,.,CASSGTGGGGETQYF,TGTGCCAGCAGCGGTACAGGGGGCGGAGGAGAGACCCAGTACTTC
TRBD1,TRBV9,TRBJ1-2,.,CASSVVGQGGYTF,TGTGCCAGCAGCGTAGTTGGACAGGGAGGCTACACCTTC
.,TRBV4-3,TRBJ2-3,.,CASSWELGTDTQYF,TGCGCCAGCAGCTGGGAACTAGGCACAGATACGCAGTATTTT
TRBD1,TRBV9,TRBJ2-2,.,CASTGTGGERGELFF,TGTGCCAGCACCGGGACAGGGGGCGAAAGGGGGGAGCTGTTTTTT
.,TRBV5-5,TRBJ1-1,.,CASSLGPAEAFF,TGTGCCAGCAGCTTGGGGCCAGCAGAAGCTTTCTTT
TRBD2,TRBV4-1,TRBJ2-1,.,CASSQRPGGNEQFF,TGCGCCAGCAGCCAAAGACCGGGGGGGAATGAGCAGTTCTTC
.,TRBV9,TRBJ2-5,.,CASTAGQPQETQYF,TGTGCCAGCACGGCGGGACAGCCCCAAGAGACCCAGTACTTC
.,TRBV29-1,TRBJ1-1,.,CSVDNTEAFF,TGCAGCGTTGATAACACTGAAGCTTTCTTT
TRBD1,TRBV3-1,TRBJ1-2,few,CASSQDLQGANGYTF,TGTGCCAGCAGCCAAGATCTACAGGGGGCTAATGGCTACACCTTC
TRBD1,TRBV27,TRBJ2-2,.,CASSLLAGQGGTGELFF,TGTGCCAGCAGCCTTCTTGCCGGACAGGGTGGCACCGGGGAGCTGTTTTTT
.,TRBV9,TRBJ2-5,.,CASSVAGRSQETQYF,TGTGCCAGCAGCGTAGCGGGGAGGAGCCAAGAGACCCAGTACTTC
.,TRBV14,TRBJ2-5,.,CASSQQYQETQYF,TGTGCCAGCAGCCAACAGTACCAAGAGACCCAGTACTTC
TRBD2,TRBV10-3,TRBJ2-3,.,CAIRGLAGSTDTQYF,TGTGCCATCAGGGGACTAGCGGGAAGCACAGATACGCAGTATTTT
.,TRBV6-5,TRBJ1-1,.,CASRSGLYTEAFF,TGTGCCAGCAGGTCGGGACTTTACACTGAAGCTTTCTTT
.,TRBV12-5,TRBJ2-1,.,CASGFQVNEQFF,TGTGCTAGTGGTTTTCAAGTGAATGAGCAGTTCTTC
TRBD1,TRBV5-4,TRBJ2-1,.,CASSLEPGQGHEQFF,TGTGCCAGCAGCTTGGAACCGGGACAGGGCCATGAGCAGTTCTTC
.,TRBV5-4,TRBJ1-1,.,CASSLVPRGTEAFF,TGTGCCAGCAGCTTGGTTCCCCGGGGGACTGAAGCTTTCTTT